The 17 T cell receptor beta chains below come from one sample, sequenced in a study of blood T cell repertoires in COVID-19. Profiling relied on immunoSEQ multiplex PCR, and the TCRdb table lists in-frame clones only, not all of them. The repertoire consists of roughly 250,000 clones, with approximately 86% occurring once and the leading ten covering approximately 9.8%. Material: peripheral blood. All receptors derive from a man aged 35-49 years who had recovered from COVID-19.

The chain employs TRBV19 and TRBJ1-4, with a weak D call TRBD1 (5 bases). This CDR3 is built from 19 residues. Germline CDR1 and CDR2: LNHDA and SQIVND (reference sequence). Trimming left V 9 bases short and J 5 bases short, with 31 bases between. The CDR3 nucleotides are TGTGCCAGGTCGAGTGGCTTCCCAGGTGCCACAGGAGAAAATGAAAAACTGTTTTTT. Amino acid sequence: CARSSGFPGATGENEKLFF.

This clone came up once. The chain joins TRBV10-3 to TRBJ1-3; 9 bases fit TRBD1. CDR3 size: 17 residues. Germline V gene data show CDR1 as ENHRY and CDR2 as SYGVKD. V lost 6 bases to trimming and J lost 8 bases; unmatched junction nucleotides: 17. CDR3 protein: CAIRQPGQGSGSHTIYF. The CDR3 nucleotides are TGTGCCATCAGGCAGCCCGGACAGGGGAGTGGATCGCACACCATATATTTT.

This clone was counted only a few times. Written as DNA, the CDR3 is TGTGCCAGTAGTGGTTATCGGACAGGGGGCACCGGGGAGCTGTTTTTT. Protein sequence: CASSGYRTGGTGELFF. The chain links TRBV19 to TRBJ2-2; 10 bases line up with TRBD1. CDR1 is LNHDA, CDR2 SQIVND, per germline (reference sequence). Trimming cost V 5 bases and J 4 bases; bases outside gene matches: 7. The CDR3 runs 16 residues.

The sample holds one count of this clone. CDR3 in amino acids: CASSNVREALEQFF. The DNA for the CDR3 is TGTGCCAGTAGTAATGTGCGGGAGGCCCTAGAGCAGTTCTTC. The chain carries TRBV19 and TRBJ2-1; the match to TRBD2 covers 8 bases. Looked up from germline, CDR1 is LNHDA and CDR2 is SQIVND (reference sequence). The CDR3 spans 14 residues. Trimming removed 4 bases from V and 10 bases from J; junction bases left unmatched: 9.

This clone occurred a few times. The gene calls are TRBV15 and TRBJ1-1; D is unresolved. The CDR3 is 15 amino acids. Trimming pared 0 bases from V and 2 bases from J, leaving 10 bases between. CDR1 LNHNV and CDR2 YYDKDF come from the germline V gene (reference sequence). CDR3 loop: CATSRDLGENTEAFF. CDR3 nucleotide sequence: TGTGCCACCAGCAGAGATTTGGGAGAAAACACTGAAGCTTTCTTT.

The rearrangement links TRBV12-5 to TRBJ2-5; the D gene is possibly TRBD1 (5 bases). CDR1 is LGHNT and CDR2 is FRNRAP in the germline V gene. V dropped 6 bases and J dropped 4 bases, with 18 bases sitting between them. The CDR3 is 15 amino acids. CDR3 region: CASGPLGRRGETQYF. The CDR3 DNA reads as TGTGCTAGTGGACCCCTGGGAAGAAGGGGAGAGACCCAGTACTTC.

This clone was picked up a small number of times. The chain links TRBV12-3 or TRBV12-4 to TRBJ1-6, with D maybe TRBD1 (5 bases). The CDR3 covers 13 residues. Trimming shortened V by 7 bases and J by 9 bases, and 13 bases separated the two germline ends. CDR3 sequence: CASNFGRGSPLHF. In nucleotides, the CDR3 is TGTGCCAGCAATTTCGGGAGGGGTTCACCCCTCCACTTT.

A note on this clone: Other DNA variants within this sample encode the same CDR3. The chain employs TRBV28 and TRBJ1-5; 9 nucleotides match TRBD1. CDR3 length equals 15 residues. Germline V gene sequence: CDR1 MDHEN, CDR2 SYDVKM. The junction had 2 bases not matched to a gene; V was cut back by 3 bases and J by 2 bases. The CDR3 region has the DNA TGTGCCAGCAGTTTGGGACAGGGAGGCAATCAGCCCCAGCATTTT. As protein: CASSLGQGGNQPQHF.

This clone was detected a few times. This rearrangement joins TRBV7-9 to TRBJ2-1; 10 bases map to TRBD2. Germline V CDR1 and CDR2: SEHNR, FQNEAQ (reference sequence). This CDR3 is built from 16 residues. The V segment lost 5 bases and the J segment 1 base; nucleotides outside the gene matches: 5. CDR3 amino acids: CASSPMGLASYNEQFF. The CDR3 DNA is TGTGCCAGCAGCCCAATGGGACTAGCGTCCTACAATGAGCAGTTCTTC.

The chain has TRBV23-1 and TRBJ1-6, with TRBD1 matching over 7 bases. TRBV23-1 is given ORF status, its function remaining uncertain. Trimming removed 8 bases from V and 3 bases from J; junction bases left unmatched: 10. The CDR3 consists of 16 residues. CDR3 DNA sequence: TGCGCCAGCCCATACAGGGGACGTAGCTATAATTCACCCCTCCACTTT. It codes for CASPYRGRSYNSPLHF.

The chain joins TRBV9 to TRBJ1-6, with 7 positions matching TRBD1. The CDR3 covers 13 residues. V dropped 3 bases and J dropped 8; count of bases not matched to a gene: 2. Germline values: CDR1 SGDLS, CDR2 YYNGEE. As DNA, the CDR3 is TGTGCCAGCAGCGAGACAGGGTATTCACCCCTCCACTTT. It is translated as CASSETGYSPLHF.

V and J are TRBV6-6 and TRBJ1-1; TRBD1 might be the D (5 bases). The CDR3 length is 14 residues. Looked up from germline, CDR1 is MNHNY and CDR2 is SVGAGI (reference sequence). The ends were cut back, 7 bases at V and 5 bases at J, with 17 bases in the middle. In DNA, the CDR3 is TGTGCCAGCAACTATAGGGGTGGAGGGACTGAAGCTTTCTTT. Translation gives CASNYRGGGTEAFF.

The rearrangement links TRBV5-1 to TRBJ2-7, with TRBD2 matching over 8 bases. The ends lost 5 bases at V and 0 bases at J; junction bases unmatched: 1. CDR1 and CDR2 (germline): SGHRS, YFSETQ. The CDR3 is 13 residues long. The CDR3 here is CASSGTSSYEQYF. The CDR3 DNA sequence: TGCGCCAGCAGTGGGACTAGCTCCTACGAGCAGTACTTC.

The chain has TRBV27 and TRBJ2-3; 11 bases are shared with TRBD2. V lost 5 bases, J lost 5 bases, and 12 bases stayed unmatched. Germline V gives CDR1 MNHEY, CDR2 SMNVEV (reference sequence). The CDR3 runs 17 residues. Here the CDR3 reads CASSLPGLAGGQDTQYF. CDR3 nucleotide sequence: TGTGCCAGCAGTCTCCCGGGGCTAGCGGGGGGTCAAGATACGCAGTATTTT.

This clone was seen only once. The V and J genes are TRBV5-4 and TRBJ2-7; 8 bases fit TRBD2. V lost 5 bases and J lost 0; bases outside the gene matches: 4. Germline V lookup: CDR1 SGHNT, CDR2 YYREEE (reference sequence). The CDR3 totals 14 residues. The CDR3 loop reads CASRREASSYEQYF. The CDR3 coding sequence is TGTGCCAGCAGGCGGGAGGCAAGCTCCTACGAGCAGTACTTC.

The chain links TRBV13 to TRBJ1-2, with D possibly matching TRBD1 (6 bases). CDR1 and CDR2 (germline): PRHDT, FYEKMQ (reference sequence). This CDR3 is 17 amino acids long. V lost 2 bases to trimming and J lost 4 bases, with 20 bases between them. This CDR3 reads CASSLRRGPDRIYGYTF. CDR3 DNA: TGTGCCAGCAGCTTACGCCGGGGACCGGACAGAATCTATGGCTACACCTTC.

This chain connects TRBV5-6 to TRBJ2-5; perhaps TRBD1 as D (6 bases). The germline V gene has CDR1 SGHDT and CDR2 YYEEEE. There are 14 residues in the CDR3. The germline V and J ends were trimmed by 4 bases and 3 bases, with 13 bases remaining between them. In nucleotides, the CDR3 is TGTGCCAGCAGCGGCAGGGGAGCGGAAGAGACCCAGTACTTC. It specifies CASSGRGAEETQYF. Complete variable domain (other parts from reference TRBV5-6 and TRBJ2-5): DAGVTQSPTHLIKTRGQQVTLRCSPKSGHDTVSWYQQALGQGPQFIFQYYEEEERQRGNFPDRFSGHQFPNYSSELNVNALLLGDSALYLCASSGRGAEETQYFGPGTRLLVL.